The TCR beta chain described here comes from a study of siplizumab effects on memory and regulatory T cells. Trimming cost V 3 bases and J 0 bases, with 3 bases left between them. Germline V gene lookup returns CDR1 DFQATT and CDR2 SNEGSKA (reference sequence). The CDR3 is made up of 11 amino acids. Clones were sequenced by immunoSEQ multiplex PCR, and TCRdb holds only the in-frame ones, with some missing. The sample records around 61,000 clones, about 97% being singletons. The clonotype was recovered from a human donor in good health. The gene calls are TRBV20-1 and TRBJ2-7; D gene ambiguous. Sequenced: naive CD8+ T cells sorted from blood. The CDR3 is CSASASYEQYF. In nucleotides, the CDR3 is TGCAGTGCTAGCGCCTCCTACGAGCAGTACTTC.